The clone carrying this T cell receptor beta chain has a handful of counts. Extraction and reverse transcription of RNA yielded cDNA as the sequencing template. Generated by immunoSEQ multiplex PCR, the TCRdb table keeps only in-frame clones and is missing some. This sample has around 290,000 clones, with 55% to 70% found just once. The data are from a study of CD8+ T cells in alopecia areata. Whole-study context: Treatment ran 6 to 18 months, with 6 months of follow-up afterward.

CDR1 SGHRS and CDR2 YFSETQ come from the germline V gene. V was clipped by 5 bases and J by 4 bases; unmatched bases: 4. The CDR3 loop spans 14 amino acids. The treatment here: oral pan-JAK inhibitor, 5-10 mg twice daily. The source was CD4+ T cells sorted from blood, collected at week 24, from a patient treated with tofacitinib. This clonotype originated in a human donor with alopecia areata. The chain joins TRBV5-1 to TRBJ1-5; TRBD1 aligns across 9 bases. In nucleotides, the CDR3 is TGCGCCAGCAGACTGGACAGGGGTAATCAGCCCCAGCATTTT. Its protein product is CASRLDRGNQPQHF.